This TCR beta chain was identified during a study of blood T cell repertoires in COVID-19. Germline V gives CDR1 MDHEN, CDR2 SYDVKM. Germline trimming cut 4 bases from V and 2 bases from J; bases unmatched to any gene: 1. The CDR3 spans 14 residues. Assay: immunoSEQ multiplex PCR; the TCRdb copy retains only in-frame clones and omits some. The sample shows about 300,000 clones, 86% of them seen only once. Sequencing was carried out using PBMCs or T cells enriched from blood (not recorded which). The V and J genes are TRBV28 and TRBJ1-3; 8 positions match TRBD1. This receptor was identified in a man aged 25 to 45 who had recovered from COVID-19. The CDR3 sequence: CASSSGGTGNTIYF. CDR3 bases: TGTGCCAGCAGTTCAGGGGGCACTGGAAACACCATATATTTT. Full variable domain (rest looked up from reference TRBV28 and TRBJ1-3): DVKVTQSSRYLVKRTGEKVFLECVQDMDHENMFWYRQDPGLGLRLIYFSYDVKMKEKGDIPEGYSVSREKKERFSLILESASTNQTSMYLCASSSGGTGNTIYFGEGSWLTVV.